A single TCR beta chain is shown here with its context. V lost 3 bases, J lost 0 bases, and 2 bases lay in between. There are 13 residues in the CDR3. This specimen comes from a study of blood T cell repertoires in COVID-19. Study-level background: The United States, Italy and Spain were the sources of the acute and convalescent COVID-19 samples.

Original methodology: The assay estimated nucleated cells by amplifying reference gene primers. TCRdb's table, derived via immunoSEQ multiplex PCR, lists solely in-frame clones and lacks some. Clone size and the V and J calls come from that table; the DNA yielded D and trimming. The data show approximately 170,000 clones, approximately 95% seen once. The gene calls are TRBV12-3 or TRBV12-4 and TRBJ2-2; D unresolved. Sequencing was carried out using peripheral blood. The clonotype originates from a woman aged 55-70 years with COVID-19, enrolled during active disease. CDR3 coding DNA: TGTGCCAGCAGTTTCGCGAACACCGGGGAGCTGTTTTTT. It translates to CASSFANTGELFF.